One and the same sample provided the 27 T cell receptor beta chains below, sequenced in a study of breast tumors, draining lymph nodes, adjacent tissues. TCRdb itself ran the multiplex PCR reads through MiXCR, one entry per CDR3 protein. The sample has some 150,000 distinct CDR3 sequences; around 20% are singletons. The lymph nodes were axillary draining lymph nodes from breast cancer patients. Sequencing input: axillary lymph node tissue. The origin of the receptors is a female donor with breast cancer. Some clones in this sample may be carry-over from other donors' samples.

Note on this clonotype: A much larger clone lies one base from this, so it may be a read error. Here the CDR3 omits its conserved ending phenylalanine or tryptophan, so a read error is the likely source. The chain employs TRBV12-3 or TRBV12-4 and TRBJ2-1; perhaps D is TRBD1 or TRBD2 (7 bases each). With 5 bases removed from V and 5 bases from J, the gap between germline ends came to 16 bases. The CDR3 totals 15 residues. CDR3 region: CASSIRGGMHNEQFS. DNA of the CDR3: TGTGCCAGCAGTATCAGGGGGGGGATGCACAATGAGCAGTTCTCC.

This clonotype was detected a few times. The chain recombines TRBV7-9 with TRBJ2-4; D remains ambiguous. Germline V gives CDR1 SEHNR, CDR2 FQNEAQ (reference sequence). Trimming pared 1 base from V and 0 bases from J, leaving 4 bases between. This CDR3 is 14 amino acids long. CDR3 sequence: CASSLGGAKNIQYF. The CDR3 DNA reads TGTGCCAGCAGCTTAGGGGGAGCCAAAAACATTCAGTACTTC.

This clonotype was counted many times. V usage is TRBV6-5 and J usage is TRBJ2-3; TRBD2 aligns across 9 bases. The germline V gene has CDR1 MNHEY and CDR2 SVGAGI. The CDR3 runs 15 residues. V shed 6 bases, J shed 0 bases, and the junction held 4 bases outside the gene matches. CDR3 sequence (DNA): TGTGCCAGCAGGCTCAGCGGGAGGAGCACAGATACGCAGTATTTT. It codes for CASRLSGRSTDTQYF.

About this clonotype: This may come from a read error, since a much larger clone is one base off. The V gene is TRBV14, the J gene TRBJ2-1, with 7 bases that match TRBD2. The CDR3 is made up of 13 amino acids. The germline V gene encodes CDR1 SGHDN and CDR2 FVKESK. The CDR3 region has the DNA TGTGCCAGCAGCCAACAACTAGCGAGTGAGCGGTTCTTC. Translation gives CASSQQLASERFF.

This clonotype was counted at least ten times. The J gene is TRBJ2-1, the V gene TRBV5-1, with D perhaps TRBD2 (6 bases). V was clipped by 1 base and J by 7 bases, with 15 bases between them. This CDR3 is 15 amino acids long. The V gene's germline CDR1 is SGHRS and CDR2 YFSETQ. The CDR3 is CASSLLAGLSNEQFF. The CDR3 DNA reads TGCGCCAGCAGCTTGCTCGCGGGATTGTCGAATGAGCAGTTCTTC.

This clonotype was observed once. A much larger clone lies a single base off, so this may be a read error. This sequence joins TRBV11-2 and TRBJ2-5; TRBD2 aligns across 11 bases. The germline gives CDR1 SGHAT, CDR2 FQNNGV. The CDR3 contains 17 residues. Trimming removed 5 bases from V and 5 bases from J; junction bases left unmatched: 13. CDR3 sequence (DNA): TGTGCCAGCAGCCTTGGACTAGCGGGTGTGAGAGTGGAGACCCAGTACTTC. As protein: CASSLGLAGVRVETQYF.

With regard to this clonotype: With a much larger clone just one base away, this may be a read error. The chain recombines TRBV2 with TRBJ2-7; no clear D gene. Germline CDR1 SNHLY, CDR2 FYNNEI. V was trimmed by 4 bases and J by 6 bases, leaving 13 bases between them. CDR3 length: 13 amino acids. DNA for the CDR3: TGTGCCAGCAGTGCCCTGGGAAACCTCGAGCAGTACTTC. It specifies CASSALGNLEQYF.

To note about this clonotype: Mismatch with germline at one junction end may stem from a read error. V and J are TRBV7-2 and TRBJ2-3; D remains ambiguous. The CDR3 consists of 12 residues. Looked up from germline, CDR1 is SGHTA and CDR2 is FQGNSA. The CDR3 here is CACSLSTNTQYF. In DNA form, the CDR3 reads TGTGCCTGCAGCTTAAGTACAAATACGCAGTATTTT.

The chain employs TRBV6-1 and TRBJ1-5; 11 nucleotides align to TRBD1. Germline CDR1 MNHNS, CDR2 SASEGT. This CDR3 region has 19 residues. The V and J ends lost 1 base and 1 base, in that order; junction bases with no gene match: 9. CDR3 coding DNA: TGTGCCAGCAGTGAAGATTTCTGGACAGGGGGCGCGAGCAATCAGCCCCAGCATTTT. As protein: CASSEDFWTGGASNQPQHF.

This clonotype has ten or more counts. The rearrangement links TRBV10-1 to TRBJ2-7, with D possibly TRBD1 on 5 matching bases. Germline V gene lookup returns CDR1 WNHNN and CDR2 SYGVQD (reference sequence). V was cut by 6 bases and J by 8 bases, with 14 bases left in between. This CDR3 comprises 12 residues. The CDR3 DNA follows: TGCGCCAGCAGGGAACTGACAGATAAGCAGTACTTC. Residues: CASRELTDKQYF.

This clonotype was seen repeatedly, ten times or more. CDR3 sequence (DNA): TGTGCCAGCAGCTTAACTAGACAGTCACAAGAGACCCAGTACTTC. This codes for CASSLTRQSQETQYF. The V and J genes are TRBV7-8 and TRBJ2-5; D is tentatively TRBD1 or TRBD2 (5 bases each). The CDR3 sequence is 15 residues long. The V gene's germline CDR1 is SGHVS and CDR2 FQNEAQ. V was trimmed by 2 bases and J by 2 bases, leaving 12 bases between them.

This clonotype has a count of ten or more. This rearrangement joins TRBV19 to TRBJ1-4; D gene unclear. This CDR3 region has 15 residues. The germline CDR1 and CDR2 sequences are LNHDA and SQIVND (reference sequence). Trimming removed 5 bases from V and 8 bases from J, with 18 bases in between. The CDR3 DNA reads TGTGCCAGTAGTCCCCCCGGTGCCGGGAAGGAAAAACTGTTTTTT. It translates to CASSPPGAGKEKLFF.

This clonotype was detected only a few times. V and J are TRBV6-1 and TRBJ2-3; D may be TRBD2 (6 bases). The ends were cut back, 8 bases at V and 2 bases at J, with 8 bases in the middle. The germline gives CDR1 MNHNS, CDR2 SASEGT. The CDR3 runs 12 residues. CDR3 coding DNA: TGTGCCAGCGGAGGGTACACAGATACGCAGTATTTT. Translated, it gives CASGGYTDTQYF.

There are many counts of this clonotype. The chain carries TRBV9 and TRBJ2-1; no reliable D call. Germline CDR1 and CDR2: SGDLS and YYNGEE. Between the trimmed V and J ends, which lost 2 bases and 4 bases, there was a span of 10 bases. The CDR3 has 14 residues. CDR3 bases: TGTGCCAGCAGCGTGGCTGCGGTGTACAATGAGCAGTTCTTC. Protein sequence: CASSVAAVYNEQFF. The entire variable domain, with the rest obtained from reference TRBV9 and TRBJ2-1, is as follows: DSGVTQTPKHLITATGQRVTLRCSPRSGDLSVYWYQQSLDQGLQFLIQYYNGEERAKGNILERFSAQQFPDLHSELNLSSLELGDSALYFCASSVAAVYNEQFFGPGTRLTVL.

Many counts were recorded for this clonotype. The genes are TRBV11-1 and TRBJ2-3; no definite D call. CDR3 length: 13 residues. The V gene's germline CDR1 is SGHAT and CDR2 FQDESV (reference sequence). With 3 bases removed from V and 3 bases from J, the gap between germline ends came to 7 bases. This CDR3 is CASSFLQTDTQYF. DNA of the CDR3: TGTGCCAGCAGCTTCCTGCAAACAGATACGCAGTATTTT.

This clonotype showed up many times. The V gene is TRBV7-8, the J gene TRBJ1-3; D may be TRBD1 (5 bases). V was clipped by 3 bases and J by 2 bases, with 8 bases between them. The CDR3 sequence is 14 residues long. Per the germline V gene, CDR1 is SGHVS and CDR2 is FQNEAQ. DNA of the CDR3: TGTGCCAGCAGCTTGGGGGGTACTGGAAACACCATATATTTT. This codes for CASSLGGTGNTIYF.

At least ten counts were recorded for this clonotype. V gene TRBV29-1 combines with J gene TRBJ1-2, with 8 bases lining up with TRBD1. The germline V gene has CDR1 SQVTM and CDR2 ANQGSEA. The J segment lost 2 bases and the V segment lost 6 bases, leaving 5 bases of the junction unmatched. The CDR3 spans 13 residues. CDR3 loop: CSVGTGLNYGYTF. As DNA, the CDR3 is TGCAGCGTGGGGACAGGATTAAACTATGGCTACACCTTC.

This clonotype came up a few times. The chain uses TRBV27 and TRBJ2-5, with D possibly matching TRBD2 (5 bases). The germline gives CDR1 MNHEY, CDR2 SMNVEV (reference sequence). Trimming took 3 bases from V and 3 from J, leaving 8 bases between them. CDR3 length: 13 residues. The CDR3 loop reads CASSFRREETQYF. The CDR3 DNA reads TGTGCCAGCAGTTTTAGGCGGGAAGAGACCCAGTACTTC.

The rearrangement links TRBV28 to TRBJ1-2; perhaps TRBD1 as D (6 bases). CDR1 and CDR2 from the germline V gene are MDHEN and SYDVKM. There are 14 residues in the CDR3. With 5 bases removed from V and 7 bases from J, the gap between germline ends came to 17 bases. The CDR3 reads CASSPHTGFAGYTF. The CDR3 DNA is TGTGCCAGCAGTCCCCATACAGGGTTTGCTGGCTACACCTTC.

This clonotype was observed at least ten times. The CDR3 loop is CASSLVSGDTGELFF. Written as DNA, the CDR3 is TGTGCCAGCAGTTTAGTCTCGGGGGACACCGGGGAGCTGTTTTTT. The genes are TRBV12-3 or TRBV12-4 and TRBJ2-2; tentatively, D is TRBD2 (6 bases). Trimming took 1 base from V and 3 from J, leaving 9 bases between them. The CDR3 has 15 residues.

In its sample, this clonotype was seen many times. The rearrangement joins TRBV7-2 to TRBJ2-1, with 15 bases that match TRBD2. J lost 1 base, V lost 6 bases, and 4 bases had no gene match. This CDR3 region has 17 residues. CDR1 SGHTA and CDR2 FQGNSA come from the germline V gene. The CDR3: CASSRTSGGGSYNEQFF. The CDR3 DNA reads TGTGCCAGCAGTCGGACTAGCGGGGGGGGGTCCTACAATGAGCAGTTCTTC.

Regarding this clonotype: One end of the junction varies from germline; a read error may be responsible. The rearrangement joins TRBV4-1 to TRBJ2-5, with D maybe TRBD1 (6 bases). Germline CDR1 and CDR2: MGHRA and YSYEKL. There are 16 residues in the CDR3. The CDR3 region is CGSSQEIRGEQETQYF. CDR3 in DNA: TGCGGCAGCAGCCAAGAAATCAGGGGCGAACAAGAGACCCAGTACTTC.

This clonotype came up many times. The genes are TRBV3-1 and TRBJ1-2; unclear D gene. This CDR3 has 14 amino acids. Deletions cut 0 bases from V and 1 base from J, with 6 bases between. Germline CDR1 and CDR2: LGHDT and YNNKEL (reference sequence). CDR3 coding DNA: TGTGCCAGCAGCCAAGATGAACTTAACTATGGCTACACCTTC. Its protein product is CASSQDELNYGYTF.

This clonotype occurred once. This chain joins TRBV3-1 and TRBJ1-1; tentative D call: TRBD1 (5 bases). CDR1 is LGHDT, CDR2 YNNKEL, per germline (reference sequence). Trimming removed 3 bases at V and 2 bases at J, with 13 bases between. The CDR3 consists of 15 residues. CDR3 DNA: TGTGCCAGCAGCCAGCCGGGACCGGGCAACACTGAAGCTTTCTTT. This sequence encodes CASSQPGPGNTEAFF.

About this clonotype: A much larger clone lies a single base off, so this may be a read error. The rearrangement uses TRBV30 and TRBJ2-7, with D possibly called TRBD1 or TRBD2 (5 bases each). CDR3 length: 14 amino acids. In germline, CDR1 is GTSNPN, CDR2 SVGIG (reference sequence). V dropped 4 bases and J dropped 0 bases, with 13 bases sitting between them. CDR3 nucleotides: TGTGCCTGGAAGCCATCGGGACCCTCCTACGAGCAGTACTTC. This sequence encodes CAWKPSGPSYEQYF.

This clonotype was observed many times. This chain links TRBV24-1 with TRBJ2-2, with 9 bases lining up with TRBD2. V was pared by 2 bases and J by 2 bases, with 17 bases of the junction left unmatched. Germline V gene data show CDR1 as KGHDR and CDR2 as SFDVKD. The CDR3 loop spans 21 amino acids. The CDR3 region is CATSDSSFGGGAGGNTGELFF. DNA of the CDR3: TGTGCCACCAGTGATTCCTCATTTGGAGGAGGAGCGGGGGGAAACACCGGGGAGCTGTTTTTT.

This clonotype was found many times. This rearrangement joins TRBV19 to TRBJ1-6; D not resolved. V lost 5 bases and J 8 bases, leaving 10 bases between the germline ends. The CDR3 runs to 13 residues. Per germline, CDR1 LNHDA and CDR2 SQIVND (reference sequence). The CDR3 DNA reads TGTGCCAGTAGTTTCGGGCGAGATTCACCCCTCCACTTT. Translated, it gives CASSFGRDSPLHF.